The rows below give T cell receptor beta chains drawn from one sample of a study of blood T cell repertoires in COVID-19. Using immunoSEQ multiplex PCR, the repertoire was profiled, and TCRdb retains in-frame clones only, with some absent. The sample yields about 45,000 clones, about 89% seen once. Source material: peripheral blood. The receptors shown here come from a human donor in a cohort sampled during active COVID-19. The CDR3 runs from the conserved cysteine through the conserved F or W. D genes are given only for firm matches. Size is stated for part of the rows, as once, few or many counts, or as a class when the clone is expanded.

V gene,clone size,D gene,J gene,CDR3 DNA,CDR3 protein
TRBV27,.,TRBD1,TRBJ2-7,TGTGCCAGCAGTTCCAGACAGGGGGGGGGCTACGAGCAGTACTTC,CASSSRQGGGYEQYF
TRBV6-2/TRBV6-3,.,TRBD2,TRBJ2-7,TGTGCCAGCAGTTACGGGGGGGACGACTCCTACGAGCAGTACTTC,CASSYGGDDSYEQYF
TRBV9,.,TRBD1,TRBJ1-1,TGTGCCAGCAGCGCCCAGGGGGTTATGAACACTGAAGCTTTCTTT,CASSAQGVMNTEAFF
TRBV7-3,.,TRBD1,TRBJ2-1,TGTGCCAGCAGCCCCCGACAGGGGCACTTCAATGAGCAGTTCTTC,CASSPRQGHFNEQFF
TRBV13,.,.,TRBJ2-7,TGTGCCAGCAGCTTCCGTAAAGCCCTCTACGAGCAGTACTTC,CASSFRKALYEQYF
TRBV6-4,.,.,TRBJ2-1,TGTGCCAGCAGTGCAACGGGGGAATACAATGAGCAGTTCTTC,CASSATGEYNEQFF
TRBV4-3,.,.,TRBJ2-6,TGCGCCAGCAGCCAGGTCAGGTCTGGGGCCAACGTCCTGACTTTC,CASSQVRSGANVLTF
TRBV3-1/TRBV3-2,once,.,TRBJ1-1,TGTGCCAGCAGCCAAGACAGGGCCAACACTGAAGCTTTCTTT,CASSQDRANTEAFF
TRBV5-1,once,.,TRBJ2-2,TGCGCCAGCAGCTTGGAACAAACCGGGGAGCTGTTTTTT,CASSLEQTGELFF
TRBV12-3/TRBV12-4,.,.,TRBJ2-1,TGTGCCAGCAGCCGGGTTCTCGAGCAGTTCTTC,CASSRVLEQFF
TRBV5-5,.,.,TRBJ1-6,TGTGCCAGCAGCTTGGTAGGGGGAAACGGTAATTCACCCCTCCACTTT,CASSLVGGNGNSPLHF
TRBV6-4,.,.,TRBJ2-2,TGTGCCAGCAGTGAAACAGGTACGTCTAAGGACACCGGGGAGCTGTTTTTT,CASSETGTSKDTGELFF
TRBV10-3,.,TRBD1,TRBJ2-7,TGTGCCATCAGGGACGGGACAGAGGGAGTGGGATTCTTGGAGCAGTACTTC,CAIRDGTEGVGFLEQYF
TRBV28,.,TRBD1,TRBJ1-4,TGTGCCAGCAGTTTCCCACAGGGGATGCTCGTAACTAATGAAAAACTGTTTTTT,CASSFPQGMLVTNEKLFF
TRBV29-1,.,.,TRBJ2-1,TGCAGCGGCGACCGGGTGGCGAACTCCTACAATGAGCAGTTCTTC,CSGDRVANSYNEQFF
TRBV19,.,TRBD2,TRBJ2-1,TGTGCCAGTAGTATAGATTGGGGACTAGCCTTTGAGCAGTTCTTC,CASSIDWGLAFEQFF
TRBV28,.,TRBD2,TRBJ2-3,TGTGCCAGCAGGAGCGGGAGTATCACAGATACGCAGTATTTT,CASRSGSITDTQYF
TRBV4-2,.,.,TRBJ2-7,TGTGCCAGCAGCCAAGCGGTTGCGGGGAAACCCTACGAGCAGTACTTC,CASSQAVAGKPYEQYF
TRBV11-2,.,TRBD1,TRBJ1-2,TGTGCCAGCAGAAGCATCCACAGGGGAAGAGACTATGGCTACACCTTC,CASRSIHRGRDYGYTF
TRBV2,once,TRBD2,TRBJ2-7,TGTGCCAGCGCATGGCCTTCTAGCGGGGGTTATGGGGTGGACGAGCAGTACTTC,CASAWPSSGGYGVDEQYF
TRBV13,.,TRBD2,TRBJ2-5,TGTGCCAGCAGCTTAGGACTAGCGGGTTCAGGAGAGACCCAGTACTTC,CASSLGLAGSGETQYF
TRBV5-4,.,.,TRBJ1-2,TGTGCCAGCACTTTAGGCGGGGGTCACTATGGCTACACCTTC,CASTLGGGHYGYTF
TRBV7-9,.,TRBD1,TRBJ2-7,TGTGCCAGCAGCTCTTGGACAGGGGGCCAGACCTACGAGCAGTACTTC,CASSSWTGGQTYEQYF
TRBV5-6,few,.,TRBJ1-2,TGTGCCAGCAGCAGGGCCTTGGGAGGGGGTTATGGCTACACCTTC,CASSRALGGGYGYTF
TRBV6-1,.,.,TRBJ1-1,TGTGCCAGCAGTGACAGGAGGGGAAAAATTATGAACACTGAAGCTTTCTTT,CASSDRRGKIMNTEAFF
TRBV5-1,.,.,TRBJ1-1,TGCGCCAGCAGCATAGACACTGAAGCTTTCTTT,CASSIDTEAFF
TRBV7-8,.,.,TRBJ2-7,TGTGCCAGCAGTACAATAGCGGCAGACTACGAGCAGTACTTC,CASSTIAADYEQYF
TRBV27,.,TRBD2,TRBJ2-1,TGTGCCAGCAGCAAAGCCCGACAGGGACTAGCCCTCTACAATGAGCAGTTCTTC,CASSKARQGLALYNEQFF
TRBV9,few,TRBD2,TRBJ2-7,TGTGCCAGCAGCGTCGATAGCGGGTATAGCTCCTACGAGCAGTACTTC,CASSVDSGYSSYEQYF
TRBV3-1/TRBV3-2,once,.,TRBJ2-5,TGTGCCAGCAGCCAACCGGTGGGAGAAGAGACCCAGTACTTC,CASSQPVGEETQYF
TRBV10-1,.,TRBD2,TRBJ2-7,TGCGCCAGCAGGGGGACTAGTTCGGCCTACGAGCAGTACTTC,CASRGTSSAYEQYF
TRBV4-1,.,.,TRBJ2-1,TGCGCCAGCAGGCAGAACAATGAGCAGTTCTTC,CASRQNNEQFF
TRBV24-1,.,TRBD1,TRBJ1-3,TGTGCCACCAGTGATGCGGGACAGGCCCCCCGGGCTGGAAACACCATATATTTT,CATSDAGQAPRAGNTIYF
TRBV7-2,.,.,TRBJ2-1,TGTGCCAGCAGCCTGGACTGGGCCAATGAGCAGTTCTTC,CASSLDWANEQFF
TRBV27,.,.,TRBJ2-3,TGTGCCAGCAAGCAGGGCCCAGATACGCAGTATTTT,CASKQGPDTQYF
TRBV5-6,.,.,TRBJ1-5,TGTGCCAGCAGCTTGGCCGGGCGGGGGGTCCAGCCCCAGCATTTT,CASSLAGRGVQPQHF
TRBV9,.,.,TRBJ1-6,TGTGCCAGCAGCGTAGACGGGGATTCACCCCTCCACTTT,CASSVDGDSPLHF
TRBV7-2,.,.,TRBJ2-1,TGTGCCAGCAGCCGCGGCTACGACGTCACCTACAATGAGCAGTTCTTC,CASSRGYDVTYNEQFF
TRBV30,.,TRBD2,TRBJ2-3,TGTGCCTGGAGTGCTAGCGGGAGGTCCCCTAGCACAGATACGCAGTATTTT,CAWSASGRSPSTDTQYF
TRBV6-5,.,TRBD1,TRBJ2-7,TGTGCCAGCAGTTCACCGGGACAGGGGACCTACGAGCAGTACTTC,CASSSPGQGTYEQYF
TRBV2,once,TRBD2,TRBJ2-5,TGTGCCAGCAGCGCAAGGACTAGCGGACAAGAGACCCAGTACTTC,CASSARTSGQETQYF
TRBV4-3,.,TRBD1,TRBJ2-7,TGCGCCAGCAGCGACCGACAGGGCCAATACGAGCAGTACTTC,CASSDRQGQYEQYF
TRBV10-3,.,TRBD2,TRBJ2-1,TGTGCCATCAGTGAGTCGGGACTAGCGGGACGCAATGAGCAGTTCTTC,CAISESGLAGRNEQFF
TRBV30,once,TRBD2,TRBJ2-1,TGTGCCGGATTGGGACTAGCGGGAGCCCTCTATACTGAGCAGTTCTTC,CAGLGLAGALYTEQFF
TRBV30,.,.,TRBJ2-3,TGTGCCTGCCCCAACACAGATACGCAGTATTTT,CACPNTDTQYF
TRBV7-9,.,TRBD1,TRBJ2-6,TGTGCCAGCAGCCCCGGGGACAGGGTTTCTGGGGCCAACGTCCTGACTTTC,CASSPGDRVSGANVLTF
TRBV3-1/TRBV3-2,.,TRBD1,TRBJ1-2,TGTGCCAGCAGCCAGAGCGGGACAGGGGATGGCTACACCTTC,CASSQSGTGDGYTF
TRBV11-3,few,TRBD2,TRBJ2-3,TGTGCCAGCAGCCTAGCGGGAGTGAGCGTTACGCAGTATTTT,CASSLAGVSVTQYF
TRBV6-6,once,TRBD2,TRBJ2-3,TGTGCCAGCAGTTCAGCGGGGGGCGGAGATACGCAGTATTTT,CASSSAGGGDTQYF
TRBV19,.,.,TRBJ2-2,TGTGCCAGTACCAATCGGGCTGGCGGGGACACCGGGGAGCTGTTTTTT,CASTNRAGGDTGELFF
TRBV24-1,.,TRBD1,TRBJ1-1,TGTGCCACCAGTGATTCCGGCCGGACAGGGAACACTGAAGCTTTCTTT,CATSDSGRTGNTEAFF
TRBV28,few,.,TRBJ2-7,TGTGCCAGCAGTTCAATGCAGGGGTCACCCTACGAGCAGTACTTC,CASSSMQGSPYEQYF
TRBV27,.,TRBD2,TRBJ2-1,TGTGCCAGCAGGACTAGCGGGAGGAATGAGCAGTTCTTC,CASRTSGRNEQFF
TRBV18,.,.,TRBJ1-1,TGTGCCAGCTCCTTGCCAATTACTAAAGCTTTCTTT,CASSLPITKAFF
TRBV6-2/TRBV6-3,.,TRBD2,TRBJ2-7,TGTGCCAGCAGCCGACTAGCGGGGGCCTCCTACGAGCAGTACTTC,CASSRLAGASYEQYF
TRBV4-1,.,.,TRBJ2-1,TGCGCCAGCAGCCATATTCAAGCTAGCCGAATCTACAATGAGCAGTTCTTC,CASSHIQASRIYNEQFF
TRBV10-3,.,TRBD2,TRBJ2-1,TGTGCCATCAGTCTACTAGCGGGACCCTACAATGAGCAGTTCTTC,CAISLLAGPYNEQFF